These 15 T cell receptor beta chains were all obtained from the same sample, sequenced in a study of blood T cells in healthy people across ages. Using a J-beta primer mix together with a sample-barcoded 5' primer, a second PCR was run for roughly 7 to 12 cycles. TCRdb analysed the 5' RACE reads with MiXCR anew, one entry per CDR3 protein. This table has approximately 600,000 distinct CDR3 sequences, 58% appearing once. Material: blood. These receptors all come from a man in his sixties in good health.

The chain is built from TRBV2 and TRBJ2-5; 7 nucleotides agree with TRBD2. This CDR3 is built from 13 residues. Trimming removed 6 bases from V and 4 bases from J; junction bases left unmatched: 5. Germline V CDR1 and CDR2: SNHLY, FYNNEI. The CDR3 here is CASRIGLVETQYF. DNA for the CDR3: TGTGCCAGCAGGATTGGACTAGTAGAGACCCAGTACTTC.

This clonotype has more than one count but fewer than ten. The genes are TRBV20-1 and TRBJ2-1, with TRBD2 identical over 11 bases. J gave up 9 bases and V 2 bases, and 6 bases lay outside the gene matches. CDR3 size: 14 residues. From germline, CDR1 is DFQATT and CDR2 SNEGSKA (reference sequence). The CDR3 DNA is TGCAGTGCTAGAATTAGCGGGGGGGCCTCTGAGCAGTTCTTC. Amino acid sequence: CSARISGGASEQFF.

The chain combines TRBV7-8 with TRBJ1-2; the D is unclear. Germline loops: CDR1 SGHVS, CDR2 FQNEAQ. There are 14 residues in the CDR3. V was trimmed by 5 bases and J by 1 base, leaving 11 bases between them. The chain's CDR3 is CASSSAGFNYGYTF. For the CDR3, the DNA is TGTGCCAGCAGCAGCGCTGGGTTTAACTATGGCTACACCTTC.

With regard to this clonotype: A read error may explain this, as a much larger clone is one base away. The CDR3 DNA sequence: TGTGCCAGCAGTTTGGCCCTGGATGGGCAGTTCTTC. It specifies CASSLALDGQFF. This chain connects TRBV12-3 or TRBV12-4 to TRBJ2-1; D not certain. The CDR3 spans 12 residues. V dropped 3 bases and J dropped 12 bases, with 12 bases sitting between them.

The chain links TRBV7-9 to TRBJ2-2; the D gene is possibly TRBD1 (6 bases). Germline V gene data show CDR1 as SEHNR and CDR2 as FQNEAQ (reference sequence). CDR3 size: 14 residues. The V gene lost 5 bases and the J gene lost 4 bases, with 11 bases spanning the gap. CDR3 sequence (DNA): TGTGCCAGCAGCGTCACAGGGAGCACCGGGGAGCTGTTTTTT. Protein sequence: CASSVTGSTGELFF.

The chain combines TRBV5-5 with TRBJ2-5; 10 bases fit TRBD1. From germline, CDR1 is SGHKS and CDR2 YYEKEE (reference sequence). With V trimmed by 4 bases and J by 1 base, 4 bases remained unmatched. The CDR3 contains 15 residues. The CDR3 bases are TGTGCCAGCAGCCCGGGACAGGGGTCCCAAGAGACCCAGTACTTC. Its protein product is CASSPGQGSQETQYF.

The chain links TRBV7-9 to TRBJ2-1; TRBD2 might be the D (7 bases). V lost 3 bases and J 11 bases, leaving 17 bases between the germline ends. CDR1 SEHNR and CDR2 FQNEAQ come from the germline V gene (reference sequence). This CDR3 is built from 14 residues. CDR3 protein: CASSLGGGARKQFF. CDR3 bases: TGTGCCAGCAGCTTGGGAGGGGGGGCGAGGAAGCAGTTCTTC.

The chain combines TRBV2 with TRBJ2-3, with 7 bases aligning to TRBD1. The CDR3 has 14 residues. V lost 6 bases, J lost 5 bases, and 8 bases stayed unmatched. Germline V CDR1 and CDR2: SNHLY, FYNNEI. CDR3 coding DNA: TGTGCCAGCAGGATTCTGGACAGGCGAGATACGCAGTATTTT. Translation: CASRILDRRDTQYF. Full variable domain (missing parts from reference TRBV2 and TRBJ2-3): EPEVTQTPSHQVTQMGQEVILRCVPISNHLYFYWYRQILGQKVEFLVSFYNNEISEKSEIFDDQFSVERPDGSNFTLKIRSTKLEDSAMYFCASRILDRRDTQYFGPGTRLTVL.

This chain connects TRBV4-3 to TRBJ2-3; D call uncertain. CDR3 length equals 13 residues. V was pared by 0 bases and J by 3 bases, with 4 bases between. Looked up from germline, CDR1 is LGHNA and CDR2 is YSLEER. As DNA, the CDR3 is TGCGCCAGCAGCCAAGATGTGACAGATACGCAGTATTTT. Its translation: CASSQDVTDTQYF.

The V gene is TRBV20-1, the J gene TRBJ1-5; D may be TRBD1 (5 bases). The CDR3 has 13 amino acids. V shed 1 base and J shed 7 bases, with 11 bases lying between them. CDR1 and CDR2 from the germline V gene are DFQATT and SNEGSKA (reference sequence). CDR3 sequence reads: CSARGDFRQPQHF. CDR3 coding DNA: TGCAGTGCTAGAGGGGACTTCAGGCAGCCCCAGCATTTT.

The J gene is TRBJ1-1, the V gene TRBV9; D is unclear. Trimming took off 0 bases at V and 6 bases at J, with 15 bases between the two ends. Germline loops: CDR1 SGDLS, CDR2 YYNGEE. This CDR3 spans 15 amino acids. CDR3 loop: CASSVGVSAAAEAFF. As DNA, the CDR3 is TGTGCCAGCAGCGTAGGGGTCTCTGCCGCCGCTGAAGCTTTCTTT.

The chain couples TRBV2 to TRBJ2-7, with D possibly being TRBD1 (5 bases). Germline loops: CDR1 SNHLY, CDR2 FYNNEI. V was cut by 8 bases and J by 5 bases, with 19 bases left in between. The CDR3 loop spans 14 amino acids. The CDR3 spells CASGFGQGIDEQYF. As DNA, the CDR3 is TGTGCCAGCGGATTCGGGCAGGGAATAGACGAGCAGTACTTC.

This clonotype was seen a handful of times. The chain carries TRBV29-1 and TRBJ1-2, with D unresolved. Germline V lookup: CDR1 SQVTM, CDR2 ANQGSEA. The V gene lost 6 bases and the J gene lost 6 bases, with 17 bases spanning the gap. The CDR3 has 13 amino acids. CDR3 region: CSVVGPGSNGYTF. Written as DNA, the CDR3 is TGCAGCGTGGTGGGCCCAGGTAGCAATGGCTACACCTTC.

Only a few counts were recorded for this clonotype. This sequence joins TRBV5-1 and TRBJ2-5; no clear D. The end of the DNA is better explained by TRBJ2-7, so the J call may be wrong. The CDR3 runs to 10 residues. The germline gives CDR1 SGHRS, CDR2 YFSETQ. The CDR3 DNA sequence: TGCGCCACCCCGTTGTACGAGCAGTACTTC. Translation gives CATPLYEQYF.

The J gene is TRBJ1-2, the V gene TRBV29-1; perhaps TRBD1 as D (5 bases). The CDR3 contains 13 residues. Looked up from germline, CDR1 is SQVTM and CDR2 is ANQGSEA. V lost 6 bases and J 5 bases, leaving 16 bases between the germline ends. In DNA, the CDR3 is TGCAGCGTCGCCGGGACTTTTGGTTATGGCTACACCTTC. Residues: CSVAGTFGYGYTF.